A single sample is the source of the 2 T cell receptor beta chains below, sequenced in a study of OX40 agonist ivuxolimab in advanced cancers. Assay used: immunoSEQ multiplex PCR; TCRdb lists only in-frame clones, some missing. Of 45,000 to 55,000 clones listed, over 80% are singletons. The material was CD4+ or CD8+ T cells sorted from blood, obtained in a trial of the OX40 agonist ivuxolimab. These receptors were taken from an adult with an advanced solid tumor such as melanoma, head and neck, liver or kidney cancer.

V usage is TRBV9 and J usage is TRBJ1-1; D remains ambiguous. The CDR3 runs 15 residues. Looked up from germline, CDR1 is SGDLS and CDR2 is YYNGEE. Trimming left V 0 bases short and J 3 bases short, with 12 bases between. CDR3 in DNA: TGTGCCAGCAGCGTAGACGGCCACGGGGACACTGAAGCTTTCTTT. Translation gives CASSVDGHGDTEAFF.

The chain joins TRBV11-1 to TRBJ1-1, with 8 bases that match TRBD1. CDR1 and CDR2 (germline): SGHAT, FQDESV (reference sequence). The CDR3 length is 14 residues. After removal of 5 bases from V and 4 bases from J, the junction contained 6 bases not matched to a gene. The CDR3 sequence: CASSADRGATEAFF. In DNA form, the CDR3 reads TGTGCCAGCAGCGCTGACAGGGGAGCCACTGAAGCTTTCTTT.